The clone carrying this T cell receptor (beta chain) occurred a few times. Its cognate antigen is unknown. These data are taken from a study of post-analysis software for immune sequencing data. The CDR3 is 13 residues long. Germline V gene data show CDR1 as DFQATT and CDR2 as SNEGSKA (reference sequence). V was clipped by 1 base and J by 4 bases, with 8 bases between them. General observations from the study: When patients were compared with controls, a handful of TRBV segments were more frequent, TRBV5-6, TRBV5-1 and TRBV20-1 among them.

cDNA libraries for TCR beta contained unique molecular identifiers. TCRdb passed the PCR reads through MiXCR, listing each CDR3 protein once. The sample yields a few hundred thousand distinct CDR3 sequences, 34% seen once. This TCR came from a girl under 18 with multiple sclerosis. This chain joins TRBV20-1 and TRBJ2-1, with no clear D. The sequencing input was blood. The CDR3 DNA follows: TGCAGTGCTAGAGGGACCTTATACAATGAGCAGTTCTTC. Amino acids: CSARGTLYNEQFF.